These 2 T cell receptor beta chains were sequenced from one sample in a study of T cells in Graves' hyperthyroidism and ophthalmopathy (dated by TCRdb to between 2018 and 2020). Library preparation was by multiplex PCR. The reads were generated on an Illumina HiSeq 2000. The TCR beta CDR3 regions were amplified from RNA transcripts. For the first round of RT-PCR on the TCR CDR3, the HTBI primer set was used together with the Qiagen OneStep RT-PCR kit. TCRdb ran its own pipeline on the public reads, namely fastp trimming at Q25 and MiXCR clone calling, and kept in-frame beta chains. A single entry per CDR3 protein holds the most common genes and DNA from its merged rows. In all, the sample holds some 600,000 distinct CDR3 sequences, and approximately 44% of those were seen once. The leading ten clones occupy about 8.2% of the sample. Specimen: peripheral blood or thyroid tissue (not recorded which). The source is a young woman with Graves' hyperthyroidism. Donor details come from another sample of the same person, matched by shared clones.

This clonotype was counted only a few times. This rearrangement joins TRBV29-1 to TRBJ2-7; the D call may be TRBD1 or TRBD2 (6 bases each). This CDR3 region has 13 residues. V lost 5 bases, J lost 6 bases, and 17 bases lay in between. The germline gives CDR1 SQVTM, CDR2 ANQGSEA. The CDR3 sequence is CSVSPRDNREQYF. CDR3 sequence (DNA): TGCAGCGTTTCCCCGCGGGACAATCGCGAGCAGTACTTC.

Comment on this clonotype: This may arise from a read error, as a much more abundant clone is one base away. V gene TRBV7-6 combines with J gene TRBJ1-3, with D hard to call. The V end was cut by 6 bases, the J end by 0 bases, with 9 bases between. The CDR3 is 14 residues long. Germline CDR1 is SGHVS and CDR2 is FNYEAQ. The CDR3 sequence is CASSTRGSGNTIYF. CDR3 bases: TGTGCCAGCAGTACTCGGGGCTCTGGAAACACCATATATTTT.